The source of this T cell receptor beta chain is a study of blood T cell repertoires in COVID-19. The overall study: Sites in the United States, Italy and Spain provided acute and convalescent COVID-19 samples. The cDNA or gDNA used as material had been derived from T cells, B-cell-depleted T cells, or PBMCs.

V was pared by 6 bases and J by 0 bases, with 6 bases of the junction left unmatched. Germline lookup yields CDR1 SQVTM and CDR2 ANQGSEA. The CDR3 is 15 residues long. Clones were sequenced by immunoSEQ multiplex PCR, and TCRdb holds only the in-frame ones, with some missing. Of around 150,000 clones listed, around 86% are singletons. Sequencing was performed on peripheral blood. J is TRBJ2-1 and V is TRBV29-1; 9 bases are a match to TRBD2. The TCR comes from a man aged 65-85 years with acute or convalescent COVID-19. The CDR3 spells CSVEFSGSSYNEQFF. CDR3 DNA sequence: TGCAGCGTGGAATTTAGCGGGAGCTCCTACAATGAGCAGTTCTTC.